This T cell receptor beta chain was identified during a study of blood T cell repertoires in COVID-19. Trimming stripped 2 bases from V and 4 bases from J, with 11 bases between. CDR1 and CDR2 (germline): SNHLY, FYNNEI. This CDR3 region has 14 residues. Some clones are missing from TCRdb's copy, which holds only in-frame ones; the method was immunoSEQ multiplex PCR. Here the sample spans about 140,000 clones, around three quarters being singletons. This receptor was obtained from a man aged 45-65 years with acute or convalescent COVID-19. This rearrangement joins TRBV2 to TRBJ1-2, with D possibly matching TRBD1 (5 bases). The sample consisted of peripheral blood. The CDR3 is CASSERRQSYGYTF. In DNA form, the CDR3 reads TGTGCCAGCAGTGAAAGACGACAGAGCTATGGCTACACCTTC.